This T cell receptor (beta chain) derives from a study of blood T cell repertoires in COVID-19. Study summary: PBMCs, B-cell-depleted T cells, or T cells were the source of the cDNA or gDNA that made up the material.

This clone occurred many times. Germline V gives CDR1 MNHNS, CDR2 SASEGT. J was trimmed by 0 bases and V by 3 bases; bases with no gene match: 14. The CDR3 has 19 amino acids. Original handling: Nucleated cell counts were estimated from reference gene primer amplification. Clones were read by immunoSEQ multiplex PCR, and TCRdb kept only the in-frame ones, dropping some. V and J calls and clone size are copied from that table; D and trimming were computed from the DNA. The table has about 220,000 clones, over 75% seen once; the top ten hold about 3.4%. Assignment of participants to cohorts was predicated upon participant-reported clinical history. Either two negative PCRs, clearance, or symptom resolution qualified Cohort 3 donors as recovered.

The source of this sequence is a woman in her fifties or sixties who had recovered from COVID-19. This chain connects TRBV6-1 to TRBJ1-1; 9 bases line up with TRBD1. The sequencing sample was made of PBMCs or T cells enriched from blood (not recorded which). In DNA, the CDR3 is TGTGCCAGCAGTGATTCCGACCGGGACAGGGTTCGATTGAACACTGAAGCTTTCTTT. Translating gives CASSDSDRDRVRLNTEAFF.